One and the same sample provided the 18 T cell receptor beta chains below, sequenced in a study of T cells in Graves' hyperthyroidism and ophthalmopathy. What was amplified from RNA transcripts were TCR beta CDR3 regions. The HTBI primer set was used in a first-round RT-PCR of the TCR CDR3. TCRdb called the multiplex PCR reads again in MiXCR, with one record for every CDR3 protein. The sample consists of around 190,000 distinct CDR3 sequences, about 17% of them appearing once. Sequencing was performed on blood. The receptors originated from a woman between 50 and 59 years old with Graves' hyperthyroidism.

This clonotype was found many times. This rearrangement joins TRBV7-6 to TRBJ1-5; D gene ambiguous. Trimming took off 1 base at V and 3 bases at J, with 7 bases between the two ends. The germline V gene encodes CDR1 SGHVS and CDR2 FNYEAQ. This CDR3 region has 14 residues. The CDR3 is CASSLETDNQPQHF. In DNA form, the CDR3 reads TGTGCCAGCAGCTTAGAAACAGACAATCAGCCCCAGCATTTT.

The chain joins TRBV6-1 to TRBJ2-2, with TRBD2 matching over 10 bases. The CDR3 is 15 amino acids. Germline trimming cut 6 bases from V and 4 bases from J; bases unmatched to any gene: 5. Germline V gene data show CDR1 as MNHNS and CDR2 as SASEGT. In nucleotides, the CDR3 is TGTGCCAGCAGCCAAACTAGCGGGGCCACCGGGGAGCTGTTTTTT. Encoded protein: CASSQTSGATGELFF.

At least ten counts were recorded for this clonotype. The chain recombines TRBV7-9 with TRBJ1-1; TRBD1 is a possible D gene (6 bases). V was shortened by 5 bases and J by 1 base, with 17 bases between the two germline ends. Germline-derived CDR1 and CDR2 are SEHNR and FQNEAQ (reference sequence). The CDR3 is made up of 16 amino acids. CDR3 in amino acids: CASSHPTHRENTEAFF. The DNA of the CDR3 is TGTGCCAGCAGCCACCCAACTCACAGGGAGAACACTGAAGCTTTCTTT.

This clonotype came up many times. This chain links TRBV2 with TRBJ1-1; TRBD1 matches 8 bases. The CDR3 sequence is 15 residues long. J lost 3 bases, V lost 7 bases, and 10 bases had no gene match. Germline loops: CDR1 SNHLY, CDR2 FYNNEI. DNA of the CDR3: TGTGCCAGCAACCCTTCAGGGGGCGCATACACTGAAGCTTTCTTT. The encoded protein is CASNPSGGAYTEAFF.

This clonotype was observed a few times. V gene TRBV24-1 combines with J gene TRBJ1-2; 10 nucleotides agree with TRBD1. The CDR3 has 14 residues. Trimming cost V 4 bases and J 5 bases; bases outside gene matches: 3. The germline gives CDR1 KGHDR, CDR2 SFDVKD. DNA for the CDR3: TGTGCCACCAGTGAGGCGGGACAGGGGTATGGCTACACCTTC. Its protein is CATSEAGQGYGYTF.

This clonotype has a count of ten or more. The gene calls are TRBV20-1 and TRBJ1-5; 9 nucleotides match TRBD1. Germline loops: CDR1 DFQATT, CDR2 SNEGSKA (reference sequence). V lost 3 bases to trimming and J lost 2 bases; unmatched junction nucleotides: 8. The CDR3 contains 16 residues. CDR3 in amino acids: CSARGNRGRGNQPQHF. The DNA of the CDR3 is TGCAGTGCTAGGGGGAACAGGGGGCGCGGCAATCAGCCCCAGCATTTT.

This clonotype has ten or more counts. The V call is TRBV11-3, the J call TRBJ2-2, with D unclear. Between the trimmed V and J ends, which lost 2 bases and 7 bases, there was a span of 11 bases. Germline-derived CDR1 and CDR2 are SGHNT and YENEEA. The CDR3 covers 14 residues. In nucleotides, the CDR3 is TGTGCCAGCAGCTTAACTGGGGTCGGCGGGGAGCTGTTTTTT. As protein: CASSLTGVGGELFF.

This clonotype was found many times. This chain links TRBV19 with TRBJ1-1, with 8 bases identical to TRBD1. The CDR3 covers 16 residues. Germline V gene data show CDR1 as LNHDA and CDR2 as SQIVND (reference sequence). V was pared by 5 bases and J by 0 bases, with 8 bases of the junction left unmatched. In DNA, the CDR3 is TGTGCCAGTAGTCCCAGGGGGCGCGCCCTGAACACTGAAGCTTTCTTT. Translation: CASSPRGRALNTEAFF.

This rearrangement joins TRBV5-5 to TRBJ2-7, with D perhaps assigned TRBD1 or TRBD2 (9 bases each). Germline V gives CDR1 SGHKS, CDR2 YYEKEE (reference sequence). V shed 0 bases and J shed 3 bases, with 22 bases lying between them. This CDR3 has 18 amino acids. CDR3 DNA: TGTGCCAGCAGCTTGGTACAGGGGGCTCTAGCGGGGCTCTACGAGCAGTACTTC. Translation: CASSLVQGALAGLYEQYF.

This clonotype was observed many times. The V gene is TRBV5-1, the J gene TRBJ2-7; D uncertain. Trimming cost V 4 bases and J 0 bases, with 11 bases left between them. CDR1 is SGHRS and CDR2 is YFSETQ in the germline V gene. The CDR3 has 14 residues. CDR3 bases: TGCGCCAGCAGCGACGGCCATATCTCCTACGAGCAGTACTTC. Translated: CASSDGHISYEQYF.

This clonotype has at least ten counts. The CDR3 loop reads CASSELRENEQYF. In nucleotides, the CDR3 is TGTGCCAGCAGTGAGCTCAGGGAAAACGAGCAGTACTTC. The genes are TRBV6-1 and TRBJ2-7; TRBD1 is a possible D gene (5 bases). Trimming shortened V by 3 bases and J by 5 bases, and 11 bases separated the two germline ends. The V gene's germline CDR1 is MNHNS and CDR2 SASEGT. The CDR3 is 13 residues long.

The chain is built from TRBV6-2 or TRBV6-3 and TRBJ2-7, with 9 bases fitting TRBD1. The germline CDR1 and CDR2 sequences are MNHEY and SVGEGT. The CDR3 consists of 14 residues. J was trimmed by 4 bases and V by 5 bases; bases with no gene match: 6. In DNA form, the CDR3 reads TGTGCCAGCAGTGGGACAGGGTTAACATACGAGCAGTACTTC. Protein: CASSGTGLTYEQYF.

About this clonotype: A much larger clone differs by one base, so this may be a read error. This rearrangement joins TRBV5-1 to TRBJ2-3; TRBD2 aligns across 15 bases. Germline V CDR1 and CDR2: SGHRS, YFSETQ. There are 22 residues in the CDR3. V lost 1 base and J lost 6; bases outside the gene matches: 21. CDR3 residues: CASSLSGRGLAGGPRPSDTQYF. The CDR3 coding sequence is TGCGCCAGCAGCTTGTCGGGGAGGGGACTAGCGGGGGGCCCCCGACCCTCCGATACGCAGTATTTT.

This clonotype was picked up many times. The chain combines TRBV3-1 with TRBJ2-5; D gene uncertain. CDR1 and CDR2 from the germline V gene are LGHDT and YNNKEL (reference sequence). This CDR3 has 11 residues. V lost 1 base, J lost 4 bases, and 1 base lay in between. DNA of the CDR3: TGTGCCAGCAGCCAAGGAGAGACCCAGTACTTC. The encoded protein is CASSQGETQYF.

This clonotype was picked up many times. J is TRBJ1-2 and V is TRBV6-1, with a weak D call TRBD1 (5 bases). The V end lost 0 bases, the J end lost 6 bases, and 11 bases lay between the germline ends. Germline CDR1 is MNHNS and CDR2 is SASEGT. This CDR3 region has 14 residues. The CDR3 DNA follows: TGTGCCAGCAGTGAAGCAGGAGGGGTTAATGGCTACACCTTC. Residues: CASSEAGGVNGYTF.

In this sample, this clonotype turned up many times. V and J are TRBV7-2 and TRBJ1-1; tentatively, D is TRBD1 (5 bases). Trimming removed 2 bases at V and 8 bases at J, with 15 bases between. The germline CDR1 and CDR2 sequences are SGHTA and FQGNSA. This CDR3 has 14 residues. CDR3 in amino acids: CASSLWQGISEAFF. The CDR3 coding sequence is TGTGCCAGCAGCTTATGGCAGGGTATTTCGGAAGCTTTCTTT.

The chain combines TRBV4-3 with TRBJ2-1, with D uncertain. Germline CDR1 and CDR2: LGHNA and YSLEER. The germline V and J ends were trimmed by 0 bases and 2 bases, with 2 bases remaining between them. The CDR3 loop spans 13 amino acids. The CDR3 DNA is TGCGCCAGCAGCCAAGAGGCCTACAATGAGCAGTTCTTC. It specifies CASSQEAYNEQFF.

This clonotype was detected many times. V gene TRBV7-3 combines with J gene TRBJ2-1; 9 bases are shared with TRBD2. With 1 base clipped from V and 6 bases from J, the junction kept 4 bases outside the gene matches. This CDR3 contains 15 residues. Germline CDR1 reads SGHTA; CDR2 reads FQGTGA. CDR3 amino acids: CASSLSGGALNEQFF. CDR3 DNA: TGTGCCAGCAGCTTAAGCGGGGGGGCCCTCAATGAGCAGTTCTTC.